A selection of T cell receptor beta chains follows, all from one sample in a study of blood T cell repertoires in COVID-19. Some clones are missing from TCRdb's copy, which holds only in-frame ones; the method was immunoSEQ multiplex PCR. The profile covers some 510,000 clones, with 85% to 90% appearing a single time and 1.5% to 2% taken by the ten largest. Sample: PBMCs or T cells enriched from blood (not recorded which). These receptors all come from a woman in her 40s who had recovered from COVID-19. The CDR3 runs from the conserved cysteine through the conserved F or W.

length	V	CDR3
14	TRBV5-5	CASSQQRAGYGYTF
14	TRBV4-3	CASSQEIPNTEAFF
15	TRBV6-5	CASKITGGSTYEQYF
15	TRBV30	CAWTRRGLMNTEAFF
14	TRBV9	CASSAQTENTEAFF
16	TRBV9	CASSVGFGDLNTEAFF
16	TRBV27	CASSLFRVSYNSPLHF
15	TRBV3-1/TRBV3-2	CASTPLAGGGDTQYF
13	TRBV7-9	CASSAKRESPLHF
16	TRBV7-9	CASSPPQGARVEKLFF
13	TRBV7-9	CASTLTGNSEAFF
15	TRBV29-1	CSVLPQGSNTGELFF
13	TRBV2	CATRRSVNTEAFF